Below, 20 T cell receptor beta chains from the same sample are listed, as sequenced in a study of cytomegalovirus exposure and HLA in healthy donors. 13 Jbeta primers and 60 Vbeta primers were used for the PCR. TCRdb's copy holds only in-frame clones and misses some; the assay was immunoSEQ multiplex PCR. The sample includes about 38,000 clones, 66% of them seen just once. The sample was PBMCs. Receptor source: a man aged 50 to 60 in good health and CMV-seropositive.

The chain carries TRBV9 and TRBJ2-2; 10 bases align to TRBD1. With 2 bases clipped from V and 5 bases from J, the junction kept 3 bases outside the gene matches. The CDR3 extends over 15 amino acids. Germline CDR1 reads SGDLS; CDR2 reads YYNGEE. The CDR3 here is CASSVGTGETGELFF. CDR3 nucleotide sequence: TGTGCCAGCAGCGTCGGGACAGGGGAGACCGGGGAGCTGTTTTTT.

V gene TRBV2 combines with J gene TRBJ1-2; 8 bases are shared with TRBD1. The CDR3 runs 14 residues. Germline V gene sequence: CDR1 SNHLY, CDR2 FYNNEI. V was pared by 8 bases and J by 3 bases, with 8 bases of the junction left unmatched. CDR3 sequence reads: CASAPDRGDYGYTF. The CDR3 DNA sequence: TGTGCCAGCGCGCCAGACAGGGGCGACTATGGCTACACCTTC.

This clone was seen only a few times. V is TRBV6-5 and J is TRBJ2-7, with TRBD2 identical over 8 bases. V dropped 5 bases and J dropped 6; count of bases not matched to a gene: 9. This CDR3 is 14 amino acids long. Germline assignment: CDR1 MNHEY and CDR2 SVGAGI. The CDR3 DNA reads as TGTGCCAGCAGTACCGGGGGGGTTCTTCGCGAGCAGTACTTC. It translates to CASSTGGVLREQYF.

The CDR3 nucleotides read TGTGCCAGCAGCCCCCTTATTGTAACTAGCGGGGGCACAGATACGCAGTATTTT. This encodes CASSPLIVTSGGTDTQYF. This chain uses TRBV7-2 with TRBJ2-3; TRBD2 aligns across 10 bases. Germline V gene data show CDR1 as SGHTA and CDR2 as FQGNSA. V lost 5 bases and J lost 1; bases outside the gene matches: 12. The CDR3 runs to 18 residues.

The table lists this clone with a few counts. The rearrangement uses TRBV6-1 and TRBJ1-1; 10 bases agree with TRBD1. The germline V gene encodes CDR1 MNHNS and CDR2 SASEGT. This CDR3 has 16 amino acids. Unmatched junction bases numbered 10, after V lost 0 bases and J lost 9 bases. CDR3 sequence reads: CASSEATSRDRGKAFF. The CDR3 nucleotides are TGTGCCAGCAGTGAAGCTACCTCCCGGGACAGGGGAAAAGCTTTCTTT.

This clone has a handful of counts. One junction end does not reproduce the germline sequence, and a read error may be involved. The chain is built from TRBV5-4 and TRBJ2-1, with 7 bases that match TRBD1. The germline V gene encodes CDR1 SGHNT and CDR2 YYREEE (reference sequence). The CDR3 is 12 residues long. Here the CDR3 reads CASSSRTGTPIF. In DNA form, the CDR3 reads TGTGCCAGCAGCTCCAGGACAGGCACCCCAATCTTC.

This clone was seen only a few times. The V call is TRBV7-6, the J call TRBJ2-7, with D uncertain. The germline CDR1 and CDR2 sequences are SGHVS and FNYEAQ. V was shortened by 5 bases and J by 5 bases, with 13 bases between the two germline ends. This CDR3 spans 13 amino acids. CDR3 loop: CASSLSRVHEQYF. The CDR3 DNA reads TGTGCCAGCAGCCTCAGTCGGGTACACGAGCAGTACTTC.

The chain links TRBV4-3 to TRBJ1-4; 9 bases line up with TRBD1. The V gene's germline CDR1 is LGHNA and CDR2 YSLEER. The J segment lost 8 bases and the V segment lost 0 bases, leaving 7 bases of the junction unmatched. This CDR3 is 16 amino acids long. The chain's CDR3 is CASSQDFYTGGEKLFF. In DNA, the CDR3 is TGCGCCAGCAGCCAAGACTTTTATACAGGGGGCGAAAAACTGTTTTTT.

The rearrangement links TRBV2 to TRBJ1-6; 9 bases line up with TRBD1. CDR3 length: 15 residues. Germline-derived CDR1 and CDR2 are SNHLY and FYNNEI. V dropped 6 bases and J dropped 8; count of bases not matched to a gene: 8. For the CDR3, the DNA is TGTGCCAGCAGGGGAAGACAGGGGGGCCATTCACCCCTCCACTTT. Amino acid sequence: CASRGRQGGHSPLHF.

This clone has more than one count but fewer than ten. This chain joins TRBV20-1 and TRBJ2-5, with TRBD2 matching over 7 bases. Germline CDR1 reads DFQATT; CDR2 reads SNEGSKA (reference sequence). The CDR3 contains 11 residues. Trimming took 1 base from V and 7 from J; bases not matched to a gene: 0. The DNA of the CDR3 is TGCAGTGCTAGAGGGGGGGGGACCCAGTACTTC. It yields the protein CSARGGGTQYF.

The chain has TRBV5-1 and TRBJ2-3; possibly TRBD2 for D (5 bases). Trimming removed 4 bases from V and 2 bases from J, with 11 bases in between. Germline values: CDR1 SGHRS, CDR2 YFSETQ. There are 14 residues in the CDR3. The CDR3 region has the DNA TGCGCCAGCAGCCCTGGACTCGTCACAGATACGCAGTATTTT. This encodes CASSPGLVTDTQYF.

CDR3 residues: CASSEGAAGGYPSYEQYF. CDR3 sequence (DNA): TGTGCCAGCAGTGAAGGGGCAGCGGGGGGCTACCCCTCCTACGAGCAGTACTTC. This chain connects TRBV2 to TRBJ2-7; 9 bases line up with TRBD2. Germline V lookup: CDR1 SNHLY, CDR2 FYNNEI. CDR3 length: 18 residues. Germline trimming cut 1 base from V and 0 bases from J; bases unmatched to any gene: 10.

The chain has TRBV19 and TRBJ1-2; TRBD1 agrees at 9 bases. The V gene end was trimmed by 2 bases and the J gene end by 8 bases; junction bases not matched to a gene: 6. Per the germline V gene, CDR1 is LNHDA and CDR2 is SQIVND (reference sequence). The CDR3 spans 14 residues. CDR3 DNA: TGTGCCAGTAGTATACGGGACAGGGCTATGGGCTACACCTTC. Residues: CASSIRDRAMGYTF.

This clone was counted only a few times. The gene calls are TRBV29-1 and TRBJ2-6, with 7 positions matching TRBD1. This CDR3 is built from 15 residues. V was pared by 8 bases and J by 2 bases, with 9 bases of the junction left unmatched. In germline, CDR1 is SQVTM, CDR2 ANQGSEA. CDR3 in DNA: TGCAGCATAGCAGACAGGGCTGCTGGGGCCAACGTCCTGACTTTC. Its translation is CSIADRAAGANVLTF.

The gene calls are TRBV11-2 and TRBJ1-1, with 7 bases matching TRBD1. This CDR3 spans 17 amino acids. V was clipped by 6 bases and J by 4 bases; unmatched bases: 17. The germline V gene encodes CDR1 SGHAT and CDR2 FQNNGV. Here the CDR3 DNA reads TGTGCCAGCAGTCCCCAGACAATGAAGGGACAGAGCACTGAAGCTTTCTTT. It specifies CASSPQTMKGQSTEAFF.

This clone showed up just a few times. CDR3 in DNA: TGTGCCAGCAGTGACTACAGGGGCCGATACAATGAGCAGTTCTTC. Residues: CASSDYRGRYNEQFF. The gene calls are TRBV2 and TRBJ2-1; 7 bases are a match to TRBD1. Germline V gives CDR1 SNHLY, CDR2 FYNNEI. V lost 3 bases to trimming and J lost 4 bases; unmatched junction nucleotides: 6. The CDR3 is 15 amino acids.

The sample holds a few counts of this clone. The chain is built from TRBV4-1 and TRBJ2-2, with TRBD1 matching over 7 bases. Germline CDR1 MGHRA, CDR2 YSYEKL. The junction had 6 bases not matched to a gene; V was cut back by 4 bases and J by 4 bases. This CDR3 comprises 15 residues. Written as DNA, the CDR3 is TGCGCCAGCAGCCGACCGGGACAGAGCACCGGGGAGCTGTTTTTT. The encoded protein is CASSRPGQSTGELFF.

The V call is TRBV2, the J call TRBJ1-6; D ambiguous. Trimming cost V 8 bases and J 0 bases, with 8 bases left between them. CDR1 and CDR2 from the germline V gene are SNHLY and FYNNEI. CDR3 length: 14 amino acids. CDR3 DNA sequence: TGTGCCAGCTCCCCGAGCTCCTATAATTCACCCCTCCACTTT. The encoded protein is CASSPSSYNSPLHF. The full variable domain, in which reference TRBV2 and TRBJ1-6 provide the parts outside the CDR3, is EPEVTQTPSHQVTQMGQEVILRCVPISNHLYFYWYRQILGQKVEFLVSFYNNEISEKSEIFDDQFSVERPDGSNFTLKIRSTKLEDSAMYFCASSPSSYNSPLHFGNGTRLTVT.

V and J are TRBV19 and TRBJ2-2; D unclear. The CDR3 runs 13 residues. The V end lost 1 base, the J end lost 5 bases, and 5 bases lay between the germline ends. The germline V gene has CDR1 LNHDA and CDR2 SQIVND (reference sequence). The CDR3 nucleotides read TGTGCCAGTAGTATAGCGGTGACCGGGGAGCTGTTTTTT. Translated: CASSIAVTGELFF.

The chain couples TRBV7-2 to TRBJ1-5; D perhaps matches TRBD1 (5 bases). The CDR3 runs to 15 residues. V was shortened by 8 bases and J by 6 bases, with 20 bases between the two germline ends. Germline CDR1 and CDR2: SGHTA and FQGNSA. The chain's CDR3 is CASARLGGKGQPQHF. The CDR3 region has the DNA TGTGCCAGCGCCCGATTGGGGGGTAAAGGTCAGCCCCAGCATTTT.